The source of this T cell receptor beta chain is a study of graft-versus-host responses after intestinal transplantation (dated by TCRdb to about 2021). Describing the broader study: The transplants that recipients got were multivisceral, liver-intestinal, or isolated intestinal. All recipients received anti-thymocyte globulin induction followed by maintenance tacrolimus and steroids for roughly 3 years. Bulk TCR-beta CDR3 sequencing was used to track graft-versus-host and host-versus-graft alloreactive T cell clones in the graft, circulation and bone marrow after intestinal transplantation. Alloreactive clones were identified by sequencing pre-transplant mixed lymphocyte reaction products and comparing them with unstimulated pre-transplant donor and recipient T cells. The cohort enrolled 20 to 30 intestinal transplant recipients including one retransplant, and a few patients lacking pretransplant specimens were excluded. Donor T cell macrochimerism was defined as a peak of at least 4% donor T cells among recipient peripheral blood mononuclear cells. Instead of going to the commercial service, samples from a few later patients were sequenced in-house on an Illumina MiSeq and processed with MiXCR.

Deletion took 3 bases off V and 7 bases off J, with a span of 16 bases between the germline ends. There are 15 amino acids in the CDR3, from cysteine to phenylalanine inclusive. Only the CDR3 region is kept as DNA, spanning 45 bases read in frame from base 1. The germline V gene (reference sequence) gives CDR1 as LNHDA and CDR2 as SQIVND. To prepare the library, the immunoSEQ multiplex PCR assay was applied. In most patients, genomic DNA was isolated using the Qiagen DNeasy Blood and Tissue Kit and sent frozen to Adaptive Biotechnologies for TCR sequencing. For most patients, high-throughput TCR-beta CDR3 sequencing of genomic DNA was performed by Adaptive Biotechnologies. The paper's processing steps were these. TCR sequencing data for around 20 patients were retrieved from Adaptive's ImmunoSEQ software; three other patients were processed with MiXCR and VDJtools. To correct CD4 versus CD8 sorting errors, any sequence found in both subsets at a frequency ratio below 5:1 was removed. CDR3 nucleotide sequences shared between donor and recipient were removed because the origin of such sequences could not be assigned. To count as alloreactive, a clone needed at least 2-fold expansion over unstimulated cells and a minimum CFSE-low frequency of 0.002% (template counts) or 0.001% (read counts). Clones were considered mappable if detected in sequenced pre-transplant spleen, lymph node, or MLR CFSE-low populations of the donor or recipient. Cumulative frequency of alloreactive clones was calculated as a percentage of all sequences weighted by copy number. Held by TCRdb, this immuneACCESS table contains in-frame sequences only and omits some clones. Under half of the omission traces to an unresolved V gene where checked; the cause of the rest is unknown. V, J and clone size derive from that table, while D and trimming were established from the DNA sequence. The sample yields 150,000 or so clones; 80% to 95% were counted once. The ten largest make up roughly 0.19% of the sample.

The time point label on this specimen signifies: cells obtained before transplantation from donor or recipient. CD3+CD4+ and CD3+CD8+ populations were FACS-sorted from unstimulated pre-transplant donor and recipient cells taken from spleen or lymph nodes. What the research found in general, with its limitations: GvH clones were detected in recipient bone marrow, and some appeared earlier in ileal mucosa or blood, consistent with an intestinal mucosal origin. Peak levels of circulating GvH clones were associated with declines in HvG clones early after transplant. The conclusions were limited by the relatively low number and heterogeneity of the intestinal transplant patients. In patients with donor T cell macrochimerism, the allografts had high GvH to HvG T cell clonal ratios.

Note on this clone: It has no known antigen specificity. Per-base qualities were not stored, and no clone one base away is much larger.

This receptor was obtained from a human donor who received an intestinal transplant. The sample in question was unstimulated CD4+ T cells sorted from spleen or lymph node cells, obtained before intestinal transplant. This receptor chain uses TRBV19 and TRBJ1-5; the D gene is perhaps TRBD1, on 5 matching bases. The nucleotide sequence reads TGTGCCAGTAGTATTGGGGCCTCACAAAGGCAGCCCCAGCATTTT. This encodes CASSIGASQRQPQHF.